This TCR beta chain is drawn from a study of T cell responses to AZD1222 COVID-19 vaccine. Clones were read by immunoSEQ multiplex PCR, and TCRdb kept only the in-frame ones, dropping some. The sample includes 120,000 to 150,000 clones, 80% to 85% of them seen just once. Trimming took 1 base from V and 5 from J, leaving 11 bases between them. Germline CDR1 reads SGHVS; CDR2 reads FQNEAQ. The CDR3 has 14 amino acids. Concerning this clone: The target antigen is unknown.

Study-level results: Donors in the cohort were predominantly white British and more often female, and clonal diversity was possibly underestimated. Sampling that yielded the repertoires occurred only after the peak T cell response. Variant regions that are unmutated are reportedly the target of nearly half of spike-specific TCRs.

The rearrangement links TRBV7-8 to TRBJ1-1; the D is unclear. The origin of this receptor is an adult in good health. This sample comprised peripheral blood, obtained on day 0 of MenACWY control vaccination. The CDR3 spells CASSLGGFGTEAFF. CDR3 sequence (DNA): TGTGCCAGCAGCTTAGGGGGTTTCGGGACTGAAGCTTTCTTT.